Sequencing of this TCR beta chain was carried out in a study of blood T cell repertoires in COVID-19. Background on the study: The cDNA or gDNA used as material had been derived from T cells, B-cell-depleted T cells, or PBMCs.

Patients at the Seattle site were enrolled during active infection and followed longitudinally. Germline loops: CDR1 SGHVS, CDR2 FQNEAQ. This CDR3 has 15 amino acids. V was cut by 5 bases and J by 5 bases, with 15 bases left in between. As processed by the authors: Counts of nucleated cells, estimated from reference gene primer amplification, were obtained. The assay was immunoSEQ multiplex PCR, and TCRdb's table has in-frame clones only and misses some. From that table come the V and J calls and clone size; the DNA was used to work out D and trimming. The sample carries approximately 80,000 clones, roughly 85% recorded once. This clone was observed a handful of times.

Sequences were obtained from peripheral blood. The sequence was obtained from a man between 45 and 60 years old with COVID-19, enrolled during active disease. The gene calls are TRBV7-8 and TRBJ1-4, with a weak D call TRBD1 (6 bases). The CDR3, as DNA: TGTGCCAGCAGCACCCGGACAGCGGCAAATGAAAAACTGTTTTTT. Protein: CASSTRTAANEKLFF.